The 17 T cell receptor beta chains below all came from one sample that was sequenced in a study of blood T cells in healthy people across ages. The second PCR ran about 6 to 11 cycles with a sample-barcoded 5' primer and J-beta primers. TCRdb re-called the 5' RACE reads through MiXCR, storing one row per CDR3 protein. The sample records about 780,000 distinct CDR3 sequences, 60% to 80% being singletons. Sequences were obtained from blood. These receptors were taken from a man aged 30-40 years in good health.

This chain connects TRBV9 to TRBJ2-1; possibly TRBD1 for D (5 bases). Germline CDR1 reads SGDLS; CDR2 reads YYNGEE. The CDR3 contains 14 residues. Trimming stripped 3 bases from V and 4 bases from J, with 11 bases between. This CDR3 reads CASSGVTAYNEQFF. Here the CDR3 DNA reads TGTGCCAGCAGCGGAGTGACAGCGTACAATGAGCAGTTCTTC.

This chain uses TRBV4-2 with TRBJ1-4; TRBD1 matches 8 bases. Per germline, CDR1 LGHNA and CDR2 YNFKEQ. Losses at the gene ends were 3 bases for V and 7 bases for J; bases not matched to a gene: 10. This CDR3 contains 16 residues. CDR3 in DNA: TGTGCCAGCAGCCAGGACAGGCAGGGGGCTTTTGAAAAACTGTTTTTT. It is translated as CASSQDRQGAFEKLFF.

In its sample, this clonotype was seen many times. The V gene is TRBV7-2, the J gene TRBJ2-2; D is tentatively TRBD1 or TRBD2 (5 bases each). The CDR3 extends over 14 amino acids. Trimming removed 1 base at V and 4 bases at J, with 7 bases between. In germline, CDR1 is SGHTA, CDR2 FQGNSA. The CDR3 nucleotides are TGTGCCAGCAGCTTAGTAGGGACCACCGGGGAGCTGTTTTTT. Amino acid sequence: CASSLVGTTGELFF.

The chain has TRBV6-2 or TRBV6-3 and TRBJ2-3; TRBD2 matches 8 bases. The CDR3 totals 19 residues. J was trimmed by 2 bases and V by 0 bases; bases with no gene match: 13. The germline CDR1 and CDR2 sequences are MNHEY and SVGEGT. CDR3 protein: CASSYSTGTSKGSTDTQYF. CDR3 DNA: TGTGCCAGCAGTTACTCTACCGGGACTAGTAAGGGGTCCACAGATACGCAGTATTTT.

The chain uses TRBV12-3 or TRBV12-4 and TRBJ1-1; a possible D gene is TRBD1 (6 bases). This CDR3 has 14 residues. Trimming cost V 7 bases and J 4 bases, with 16 bases left between them. The CDR3 DNA follows: TGTGCCAGCACAGCTGGGGGCGTCGCCACTGAAGCTTTCTTT. Protein product: CASTAGGVATEAFF.

This clonotype was counted between two and nine times. The rearrangement links TRBV3-1 to TRBJ2-5; 10 bases are shared with TRBD1. Trimming cost V 4 bases and J 3 bases; bases outside gene matches: 5. The germline V gene encodes CDR1 LGHDT and CDR2 YNNKEL (reference sequence). The CDR3 runs to 15 residues. CDR3 DNA: TGTGCCAGCAGCCCCCTGACAGGGGGCGAAGAGACCCAGTACTTC. Translated, it gives CASSPLTGGEETQYF.

This clonotype was seen just once. The chain carries TRBV9 and TRBJ2-2, with D perhaps being TRBD1 or TRBD2 (5 bases each). The length of the CDR3 is 16 residues. Trimming took off 0 bases at V and 2 bases at J, with 11 bases between the two ends. CDR1 is SGDLS, CDR2 YYNGEE, per germline. Here the CDR3 reads CASSVVAGRNTGELFF. DNA of the CDR3: TGTGCCAGCAGCGTAGTCGCAGGGAGAAACACCGGGGAGCTGTTTTTT.

The count of this clonotype is one. The V and J genes are TRBV28 and TRBJ2-1; unclear D gene. Germline V gene data show CDR1 as MDHEN and CDR2 as SYDVKM. V lost 1 base and J lost 13, with 14 bases in between. The CDR3 loop spans 13 amino acids. The CDR3 protein is CASSLLVMETQFF. CDR3 in DNA: TGTGCCAGCAGTTTATTAGTGATGGAGACCCAGTTCTTC.

This chain links TRBV6-5 with TRBJ2-4; D gene unclear. The V gene lost 6 bases and the J gene lost 5 bases, with 14 bases spanning the gap. Germline V CDR1 and CDR2: MNHEY, SVGAGI. CDR3 length: 14 amino acids. DNA for the CDR3: TGTGCCAGCAGCCCCTACGCAGGCCAAAACATTCAGTACTTC. Its protein is CASSPYAGQNIQYF.

This clonotype was seen a few times. The CDR3 DNA sequence: TGTGCCAGCAGCCAAGTTTCTGGGCATGGCTACACCTTC. It yields the protein CASSQVSGHGYTF. This sequence joins TRBV4-2 and TRBJ1-2; D uncertain. V was cut by 1 base and J by 6 bases, with 9 bases left in between. The CDR3 is 13 residues long. CDR1 is LGHNA, CDR2 YNFKEQ, per germline.

V and J are TRBV7-2 and TRBJ2-3; no clear D. Germline V gene data show CDR1 as SGHTA and CDR2 as FQGNSA. Trimming pared 0 bases from V and 4 bases from J, leaving 8 bases between. The CDR3 has 14 amino acids. The CDR3 loop reads CASSLATDADTQYF. As DNA, the CDR3 is TGTGCCAGCAGCTTAGCAACGGACGCAGATACGCAGTATTTT.

The rearrangement links TRBV20-1 to TRBJ2-5; D is unresolved. CDR1 is DFQATT and CDR2 is SNEGSKA in the germline V gene (reference sequence). V dropped 5 bases and J dropped 5 bases, with 12 bases sitting between them. The CDR3 loop spans 12 amino acids. CDR3 in amino acids: CSAPSRKETQYF. Written as DNA, the CDR3 is TGCAGTGCTCCGTCGCGTAAGGAGACCCAGTACTTC.

This clonotype was observed a few times. The rearrangement uses TRBV27 and TRBJ2-7, with unresolved D. The CDR3 is 13 residues long. Trimming removed 5 bases at V and 1 base at J, with 9 bases between. The V gene's germline CDR1 is MNHEY and CDR2 SMNVEV (reference sequence). CDR3 residues: CASSNGQSYEQYF. The CDR3 DNA sequence: TGTGCCAGCAGTAACGGCCAGTCCTACGAGCAGTACTTC.

The genes are TRBV28 and TRBJ2-7; 8 positions agree with TRBD2. The CDR3 has 16 amino acids. CDR1 and CDR2 from the germline V gene are MDHEN and SYDVKM. V lost 8 bases, J lost 3 bases, and 15 bases stayed unmatched. CDR3 nucleotides: TGTGCCAGCGTCAGCGGGGGCCCGTCCCCTCGCTACGAGCAGTACTTC. Residues: CASVSGGPSPRYEQYF.

In DNA form, the CDR3 reads TGTGCCAGCACCTTCGGTGGGGCAGACTACAATGAGCAGTTCTTC. Protein product: CASTFGGADYNEQFF. The chain has TRBV5-5 and TRBJ2-1; the D gene is possibly TRBD1 (5 bases). There are 15 residues in the CDR3. The V gene lost 6 bases and the J gene lost 3 bases, with 16 bases spanning the gap. CDR1 is SGHKS and CDR2 is YYEKEE in the germline V gene (reference sequence). Full variable domain (rest looked up from reference TRBV5-5 and TRBJ2-1): DAGVTQSPTHLIKTRGQQVTLRCSPISGHKSVSWYQQVLGQGPQFIFQYYEKEERGRGNFPDRFSARQFPNYSSELNVNALLLGDSALYLCASTFGGADYNEQFFGPGTRLTVL.

The rearrangement uses TRBV28 and TRBJ1-5, with D tentatively TRBD1 (6 bases). The CDR3 runs 15 residues. Trimming stripped 10 bases from V and 2 bases from J, with 18 bases between. Germline assignment: CDR1 MDHEN and CDR2 SYDVKM. The CDR3 region is CATGEGVIGNQPQHF. Written as DNA, the CDR3 is TGTGCCACCGGGGAGGGGGTAATCGGCAATCAGCCCCAGCATTTT.

The chain is built from TRBV12-3 or TRBV12-4 and TRBJ2-7, with TRBD1 identical over 8 bases. Trimming at V came to 4 bases and at J to 7 bases, leaving 6 bases not matched to a gene. The CDR3 totals 13 residues. Here the CDR3 reads CASSSGQAWEQYF. CDR3 coding DNA: TGTGCCAGCAGTTCGGGACAGGCTTGGGAGCAGTACTTC.